The 15 T cell receptor beta chains below were found in one sample sequenced in a study of blood T cell repertoires in COVID-19 (TCRdb year 2020). Receptor amplification or capture employed the immunoSEQ multiplex PCR assay. As stored in TCRdb, this immuneACCESS dataset retains in-frame rearrangements with V and J assigned. A fraction of the clones does not appear; measured against another copy, unresolved V genes explain less than half of the discrepancy, and the remainder lacks a known reason. The sample table shows more than 200,000 clones, and 70% to 90% are seen once. Together, the top ten hold roughly 2% of the sample. The sample was peripheral blood. All receptors come from a woman aged 40 to 55 who had recovered from COVID-19.

V usage is TRBV10-3 and J usage is TRBJ2-5, with D unclear. CDR1 is ENHRY and CDR2 is SYGVKD in the germline V gene. V was trimmed by 8 bases and J by 5 bases, leaving 6 bases between them. The CDR3 runs 10 residues. The CDR3 coding sequence is TGTGCCATCGGTAGTGAGACCCAGTACTTC. Translation: CAIGSETQYF.

The chain is built from TRBV19 and TRBJ2-5; tentatively, D is TRBD1 (6 bases). Between the trimmed V and J ends, which lost 6 bases and 1 base, there was a span of 12 bases. CDR1 is LNHDA and CDR2 is SQIVND in the germline V gene (reference sequence). The CDR3 has 14 residues. CDR3 sequence reads: CASSPMGAQETQYF. The CDR3, as DNA: TGTGCCAGTAGCCCTATGGGGGCCCAAGAGACCCAGTACTTC.

The CDR3 coding sequence is TGTGCCAGCAGCTTAATTGACAGAGCCAATCAGCCCCAGCATTTT. Amino acids: CASSLIDRANQPQHF. This chain connects TRBV7-6 to TRBJ1-5; a weak D match, TRBD1 (5 bases). Germline V gene sequence: CDR1 SGHVS, CDR2 FNYEAQ. With 2 bases removed from V and 3 bases from J, the gap between germline ends came to 11 bases. The CDR3 runs to 15 residues.

The chain is built from TRBV19 and TRBJ1-4; D call uncertain. V was pared by 6 bases and J by 0 bases, with 11 bases between. Germline V gene lookup returns CDR1 LNHDA and CDR2 SQIVND (reference sequence). The CDR3 is 15 residues long. Here the CDR3 reads CASRGEYATNEKLFF. The CDR3 DNA reads as TGTGCCAGTAGGGGAGAGTATGCAACTAATGAAAAACTGTTTTTT.

The chain joins TRBV7-9 to TRBJ2-1; 7 bases fit TRBD1. V lost 1 base and J lost 9; bases outside the gene matches: 6. CDR3 length: 14 residues. The germline CDR1 and CDR2 sequences are SEHNR and FQNEAQ (reference sequence). The chain's CDR3 is CASSLEGAVGEQFF. The CDR3, as DNA: TGTGCCAGCAGCTTAGAGGGGGCGGTGGGTGAGCAGTTCTTC.

In this sample, this clone turned up once. This chain uses TRBV20-1 with TRBJ2-5; D may be TRBD2 (5 bases). Germline loops: CDR1 DFQATT, CDR2 SNEGSKA (reference sequence). The CDR3 is 11 residues long. CDR3 sequence reads: CSTQRRETQYF. In DNA, the CDR3 is TGCAGCACCCAGCGGAGAGAGACCCAGTACTTC.

The chain employs TRBV7-3 and TRBJ1-6, with 7 bases lining up with TRBD1. Germline CDR1 SGHTA, CDR2 FQGTGA. V lost 2 bases, J lost 0 bases, and 1 base stayed unmatched. The length of the CDR3 is 16 residues. The CDR3 DNA follows: TGTGCCAGCAGCTTAGAGGGGGCCTCCTATAATTCACCCCTCCACTTT. It is translated as CASSLEGASYNSPLHF.

V is TRBV28 and J is TRBJ1-3; TRBD1 matches at 9 bases. The V segment lost 7 bases and the J segment 2 bases; nucleotides outside the gene matches: 9. The CDR3 length is 16 residues. Germline V gene lookup returns CDR1 MDHEN and CDR2 SYDVKM. The DNA of the CDR3 is TGTGCCAGCATACCCAACAGGGGGCGCGCTGGAAACACCATATATTTT. It is translated as CASIPNRGRAGNTIYF. Using reference TRBV28 and TRBJ1-3 for the parts outside the CDR3, the full variable domain is DVKVTQSSRYLVKRTGEKVFLECVQDMDHENMFWYRQDPGLGLRLIYFSYDVKMKEKGDIPEGYSVSREKKERFSLILESASTNQTSMYLCASIPNRGRAGNTIYFGEGSWLTVV.

This clone was recorded once. CDR3 DNA: TGTGCCAGCAGCTTAAATCAGGGTCTGGAGACCCAGTACTTC. Protein: CASSLNQGLETQYF. The V and J genes are TRBV7-2 and TRBJ2-5; the D gene is possibly TRBD1 (5 bases). This CDR3 comprises 14 residues. Trimming shortened V by 2 bases and J by 5 bases, and 12 bases separated the two germline ends. Germline V CDR1 and CDR2: SGHTA, FQGNSA.

The chain joins TRBV18 to TRBJ2-5; 12 bases align to TRBD2. The CDR3 length is 17 residues. Trimming at V came to 0 bases and at J to 2 bases, leaving 4 bases not matched to a gene. Germline CDR1 KGHSH, CDR2 LQKENI. Here the CDR3 reads CASSPPTGTSGQETQYF. In DNA, the CDR3 is TGTGCCAGCTCACCACCCACCGGGACTAGCGGGCAAGAGACCCAGTACTTC. Based on the CDR3 plus reference TRBV18 and TRBJ2-5, the full variable domain is NAGVMQNPRHLVRRRGQEARLRCSPMKGHSHVYWYRQLPEEGLKFMVYLQKENIIDESGMPKERFSAEFPKEGPSILRIQQVVRGDSAAYFCASSPPTGTSGQETQYFGPGTRLLVL.

This chain uses TRBV11-3 with TRBJ2-1, with D maybe TRBD2 (6 bases). Germline V gene data show CDR1 as SGHNT and CDR2 as YENEEA. The CDR3 contains 13 residues. With 5 bases removed from V and 4 bases from J, the gap between germline ends came to 9 bases. The CDR3 protein is CASSPGEYNEQFF. As DNA, the CDR3 is TGTGCCAGCAGCCCGGGGGAATACAATGAGCAGTTCTTC.

The rearrangement joins TRBV28 to TRBJ1-5; 8 nucleotides match TRBD1. From germline, CDR1 is MDHEN and CDR2 SYDVKM. The CDR3 covers 15 residues. V trimming: 5 bases; J trimming: 5 bases; junction bases outside the gene matches: 8. CDR3 sequence reads: CASSTQQGGYQPQHF. Written as DNA, the CDR3 is TGTGCCAGCAGTACACAACAGGGGGGGTATCAGCCCCAGCATTTT.

The V gene is TRBV2, the J gene TRBJ2-2; D possibly corresponds to TRBD2 (6 bases). From germline, CDR1 is SNHLY and CDR2 FYNNEI. The CDR3 runs 16 residues. V lost 6 bases, J lost 4 bases, and 18 bases lay in between. The chain's CDR3 is CASRRDPGAITGELFF. CDR3 nucleotides: TGTGCCAGCAGGAGGGATCCGGGAGCTATCACCGGGGAGCTGTTTTTT.

This chain joins TRBV4-2 and TRBJ1-3; 7 bases match TRBD1. V gave up 3 bases and J gave up 4 bases; unmatched junction bases: 6. This CDR3 is built from 15 residues. The germline CDR1 and CDR2 sequences are LGHNA and YNFKEQ. Here the CDR3 reads CASSQTTGVGNTIYF. The CDR3 DNA follows: TGTGCCAGCAGCCAGACAACAGGGGTCGGAAACACCATATATTTT.

The CDR3 coding sequence is TGTGCCAGCAGCCAAGGAGCTGGCTACACCTTC. Amino acids: CASSQGAGYTF. This chain connects TRBV3-1 (or the pseudogene TRBV3-2) to TRBJ1-2; D is unclear. The CDR3 totals 11 residues. The germline gives CDR1 LGHDT, CDR2 YNNKEL (reference sequence). Trimming stripped 1 base from V and 7 bases from J, with 4 bases between.